A selection of T cell receptor beta chains follows, all from one sample in a study of monozygotic twins with inflammatory bowel disease. TCRdb reprocessed the 5' RACE reads and stores each CDR3 protein as one record, lacking DNA. Here the sample table reports 330,000 or so distinct CDR3 sequences. Sequencing was carried out using blood. The receptor source for this set is a human donor with ulcerative colitis or Crohn's disease, or a healthy co-twin of an affected twin (not recorded which). Each CDR3 is given with its conserved first and last residue. The order of the fields is J gene, V gene, CDR3 length, CDR3 protein.

TRBJ2-3 | TRBV21-1 | 20 | CASSGSGGLAGETSTDTQYF
TRBJ2-7 | TRBV6-1 | 12 | CAKGQGRLEQYF
TRBJ2-2 | TRBV20-1 | 11 | CSASKGRELFF
TRBJ1-1 | TRBV20-1 | 13 | CGAREGGRPEAFF
TRBJ1-6 | TRBV5-4 | 15 | CASSPDSLGNSPLHF
TRBJ2-3 | TRBV20-1 | 17 | CSAGRILAGAGTDTQYF
TRBJ2-2 | TRBV10-3 | 16 | CAISRTSGVNTGELFF
TRBJ1-2 | TRBV12-3/TRBV12-4 | 13 | CASSPSGPYGYTF
TRBJ2-2 | TRBV29-1 | 11 | CSVVGNGELFF
TRBJ1-4 | TRBV28 | 16 | CASSFGEGAGKRKLFF
TRBJ2-6 | TRBV11-2 | 18 | CASSPVGGRVSGANVLTF
TRBJ2-1 | TRBV27 | 14 | CASSPGLVSNEQFF
TRBJ1-2 | TRBV30 | 15 | CAWREDRGHLYGYTF
TRBJ1-3 | TRBV29-1 | 15 | CSASTGGSPGNTIYF
TRBJ2-3 | TRBV7-2 | 16 | CASSSRLAGGQDTQYF
TRBJ2-7 | TRBV18 | 14 | CASSPTGTSAEQYF
TRBJ2-1 | TRBV4-3 | 19 | CASSQDGNWTGRGYNEQFF
TRBJ2-6 | TRBV10-3 | 15 | CAISAQGSGANVLTF
TRBJ2-3 | TRBV11-2 | 16 | CASSLLGSGRGDTQYF
TRBJ1-6 | TRBV7-8 | 12 | CASSIGNSPLHF
TRBJ2-7 | TRBV5-1 | 15 | CASSSGTALSYEQYF
TRBJ2-7 | TRBV12-3/TRBV12-4 | 15 | CASSRMTGLSYEQYF
TRBJ2-7 | TRBV20-1 | 15 | CSAPRGSLRDVEQYF
TRBJ2-7 | TRBV10-3 | 15 | CAISKYSGTEPILYF
TRBJ2-2 | TRBV12-3/TRBV12-4 | 15 | CASSFTGLYTGELFF
TRBJ1-1 | TRBV20-1 | 14 | CSARAGGGTPEAFF
TRBJ2-3 | TRBV7-9 | 15 | CASSAGGSRTDTQYF
TRBJ2-3 | TRBV9 | 15 | CASSVGTSGRDTQYF
TRBJ1-2 | TRBV11-2 | 15 | CASSPQDRPTYGYTF
TRBJ1-2 | TRBV9 | 15 | CASSVEGQAFYGYTF
TRBJ1-1 | TRBV6-1 | 15 | CASSPQTGVNTEAFF
TRBJ2-5 | TRBV14 | 15 | CASSQARMAAETQYF